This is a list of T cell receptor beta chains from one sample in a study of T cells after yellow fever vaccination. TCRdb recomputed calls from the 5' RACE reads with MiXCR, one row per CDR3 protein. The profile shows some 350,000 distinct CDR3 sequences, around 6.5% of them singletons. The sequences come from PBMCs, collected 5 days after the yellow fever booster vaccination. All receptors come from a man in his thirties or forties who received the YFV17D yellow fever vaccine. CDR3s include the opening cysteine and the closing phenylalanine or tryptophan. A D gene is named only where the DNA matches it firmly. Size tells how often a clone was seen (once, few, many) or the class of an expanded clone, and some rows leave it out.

DNA: TGTGCCAGCATGCCGACAGGGCGGGAGACCCAGTACTTC
CDR3: CASMPTGRETQYF
J: TRBJ2-5
size: few
V: TRBV7-9
D: TRBD1

DNA: TGTGCCAGCAGTTACCCGGGACAGCGGAACACTGAAGCTTTCTTT
CDR3: CASSYPGQRNTEAFF
J: TRBJ1-1
size: few
V: TRBV6-5
D: TRBD1

DNA: TGTGCCAGCAGCTTAGTCCTAGCGGGGGGTCAAACGCAGTATTTT
CDR3: CASSLVLAGGQTQYF
J: TRBJ2-3
size: many
V: TRBV7-2
D: TRBD2

DNA: TGTGCCAGCAGCTTAGACGGCAATCGAGGTGGCTACACCTTC
CDR3: CASSLDGNRGGYTF
J: TRBJ1-2
size: NA
V: TRBV7-9
D: NA

DNA: TGTGCCAGCTCACCAAACCAGGACGGACCTCGGCATTTT
CDR3: CASSPNQDGPRHF
J: TRBJ1-5
size: few
V: TRBV18
D: NA

DNA: TGCAGCGTTGCGGTTGGGGACAGCCAGAATAAAGCTTTCTTT
CDR3: CSVAVGDSQNKAFF
J: TRBJ1-1
size: NA
V: TRBV29-1
D: TRBD1

DNA: TGTGCCAGCAGTTTATCGGGTTTCGGTAATGAGCAGTTCTTC
CDR3: CASSLSGFGNEQFF
J: TRBJ2-1
size: NA
V: TRBV6-2/TRBV6-3
D: NA

DNA: TGCAGTGCTAGAGATCCTAGCGGGAAGGGCGCAGATACGCAGTATTTT
CDR3: CSARDPSGKGADTQYF
J: TRBJ2-3
size: few
V: TRBV20-1
D: TRBD2

DNA: TGCAGTGCGCCCAGGGCAGGGTACTTTCCGCATGAGCAGTTCTTC
CDR3: CSAPRAGYFPHEQFF
J: TRBJ2-1
size: many
V: TRBV20-1
D: NA

DNA: TGTGCCAGTAGGCCGCAGAGACGGAACTACAATGAGCAGTTCTTC
CDR3: CASRPQRRNYNEQFF
J: TRBJ2-1
size: few
V: TRBV19
D: NA

DNA: TGCAGTGCCCTTCTACCCGGGACTAGCGGGAGAGGAGGCAATGAGCAGTTCTTC
CDR3: CSALLPGTSGRGGNEQFF
J: TRBJ2-1
size: NA
V: TRBV20-1
D: TRBD2

DNA: TGTGCCAGCAGTTCCACAGGGCCGACAGATACGCAGTATTTT
CDR3: CASSSTGPTDTQYF
J: TRBJ2-3
size: NA
V: TRBV7-2
D: NA

DNA: TGCAGTGCAAGGACTAGCGGGTTCGGGGCTACGCAGTATTTT
CDR3: CSARTSGFGATQYF
J: TRBJ2-3
size: NA
V: TRBV20-1
D: TRBD2

DNA: TGTGCCAGCTCACTAACCATGGACTACGAGCAGTACTTC
CDR3: CASSLTMDYEQYF
J: TRBJ2-7
size: many
V: TRBV18
D: NA

DNA: TGTGCCACCAGCAGGCCTAGCGGGCTTAATGAGCAGTTCTTC
CDR3: CATSRPSGLNEQFF
J: TRBJ2-1
size: few
V: TRBV15
D: TRBD2

DNA: TGCAGTGTCGACCGGACAGGATCCAATGAAAAACTGTTTTTT
CDR3: CSVDRTGSNEKLFF
J: TRBJ1-4
size: few
V: TRBV20-1
D: TRBD1

DNA: TGCGCCAGCAGCCTTGGAGGGACAGGGGAACGAGAGACCCAGTACTTC
CDR3: CASSLGGTGERETQYF
J: TRBJ2-5
size: many
V: TRBV5-1
D: TRBD1

DNA: TGTGCCAGCAGCCCTTCCCGGGGAGGTGAGCAGTTCTTC
CDR3: CASSPSRGGEQFF
J: TRBJ2-1
size: few
V: TRBV4-2
D: NA

DNA: TGTGCCAGCAGCCAACGTGGTGCAGATACGCAGTATTTT
CDR3: CASSQRGADTQYF
J: TRBJ2-3
size: few
V: TRBV3-1
D: NA

DNA: TGTGCCAGCAGTTACAAATTGGATCAGCCCCAGCATTTT
CDR3: CASSYKLDQPQHF
J: TRBJ1-5
size: few
V: TRBV6-2/TRBV6-3
D: NA

DNA: TGTGCCAGCAGTCGGACAGGGTTGCGCGAGCAGTACTTC
CDR3: CASSRTGLREQYF
J: TRBJ2-7
size: few
V: TRBV6-4
D: TRBD1

DNA: TGCGCCAGCAGCCAAGATATGAGAGACAGTTTCTACAATGAGCAGTTCTTC
CDR3: CASSQDMRDSFYNEQFF
J: TRBJ2-1
size: many
V: TRBV4-3
D: NA

DNA: TGTGCCAGCAGCGACAGGCGGGGCCCCTCGTGGGGTACGCAGTATTTT
CDR3: CASSDRRGPSWGTQYF
J: TRBJ2-3
size: few
V: TRBV7-2
D: NA

DNA: TGTGCCAGCAGCGTCAGCGGAGACAAGTCTTACGAGCAGTACTTC
CDR3: CASSVSGDKSYEQYF
J: TRBJ2-7
size: many
V: TRBV9
D: NA

DNA: TGTGCCAGCAGCTTTCTAACCGGGACTAGCGGACCCTACGAGCAGTACTTC
CDR3: CASSFLTGTSGPYEQYF
J: TRBJ2-7
size: NA
V: TRBV7-2
D: TRBD2

DNA: TGTGCCAGCAGCTTAGACTACTACGAGCAGTACTTC
CDR3: CASSLDYYEQYF
J: TRBJ2-7
size: NA
V: TRBV7-2
D: NA

DNA: TGCGCCAGCAGCGCCCCGTCAGGGGTCGAGCAGTACTTC
CDR3: CASSAPSGVEQYF
J: TRBJ2-7
size: many
V: TRBV5-1
D: NA

DNA: TGTGCCAGCAGCTCTAGCGACTACCAAGAGACCCAGTACTTC
CDR3: CASSSSDYQETQYF
J: TRBJ2-5
size: many
V: TRBV7-6
D: NA

DNA: TGTGCCAGCAGTTTAACCGGGAACACTGAAGCTTTCTTT
CDR3: CASSLTGNTEAFF
J: TRBJ1-1
size: many
V: TRBV27
D: NA

DNA: TGTGCCAGCAGCCAAGGGACGGGCAGGGTGGAGACCCAGTACTTC
CDR3: CASSQGTGRVETQYF
J: TRBJ2-5
size: NA
V: TRBV3-1
D: NA

DNA: TGTGCCATCAGTGAGTCGTCCGGGGTTCCCCAAGAGACCCAGTACTTC
CDR3: CAISESSGVPQETQYF
J: TRBJ2-5
size: many
V: TRBV10-3
D: NA

DNA: TGTGCCAGCAGCTTATTCACCGGGACTAGCTCCGTTGATACGCAGTATTTT
CDR3: CASSLFTGTSSVDTQYF
J: TRBJ2-3
size: few
V: TRBV11-2
D: TRBD2

DNA: TGTGCCAGCAGCTTAGGCTTTGGCCAGCCCCAGCATTTT
CDR3: CASSLGFGQPQHF
J: TRBJ1-5
size: many
V: TRBV7-9
D: NA

DNA: TGTGCCAGCAGCGTCCAACCTCGCTCGGGAAGAACCTACGAGCAGTACTTC
CDR3: CASSVQPRSGRTYEQYF
J: TRBJ2-7
size: many
V: TRBV7-8
D: NA

DNA: TGTGCCAGCAGACCACAGGGCTCGGTCACTGAAGCTTTCTTT
CDR3: CASRPQGSVTEAFF
J: TRBJ1-1
size: few
V: TRBV5-6
D: NA

DNA: TGTGCCAGCAGCTTCCAAGCACTGAACACTGAAGCTTTCTTT
CDR3: CASSFQALNTEAFF
J: TRBJ1-1
size: NA
V: TRBV7-2
D: NA

DNA: TGTGCCATCAGCCAGGAACAGGGGCCCCTTAACTATGGCTACACCTTC
CDR3: CAISQEQGPLNYGYTF
J: TRBJ1-2
size: NA
V: TRBV10-3
D: TRBD1

DNA: TGCGCCAGCAGCTTGGGCGCAGGACAGCCTCGGGATGAGCAGTTCTTC
CDR3: CASSLGAGQPRDEQFF
J: TRBJ2-1
size: many
V: TRBV5-1
D: NA

DNA: TGTGCCAGCAGATCGGGACTAAACACCGGGGAGCTGTTTTTT
CDR3: CASRSGLNTGELFF
J: TRBJ2-2
size: NA
V: TRBV11-3
D: TRBD2

DNA: TGTGCCAGCAGCTTAAGAGGGGCGGGCTCCCGGTCCGGGGAGCTGTTTTTT
CDR3: CASSLRGAGSRSGELFF
J: TRBJ2-2
size: many
V: TRBV7-2
D: NA

DNA: TGTGCCAGCAGCTTGGCCGTGGCAGGGGGTAGCACAGATACGCAGTATTTT
CDR3: CASSLAVAGGSTDTQYF
J: TRBJ2-3
size: NA
V: TRBV5-4
D: TRBD1